These 17 T cell receptor beta chains were sequenced from one sample in a study of cytomegalovirus exposure and HLA in healthy donors. Primers for the PCR totalled 60 Vbeta and 13 Jbeta. Libraries were prepared by immunoSEQ multiplex PCR; TCRdb keeps only in-frame clonotypes and omits some of them. The sample records some 150,000 clones, roughly 78% being singletons. Material: PBMCs. The receptors originated from a man aged 50 to 60 in good health and CMV-seropositive.

The chain has TRBV28 and TRBJ1-1; 10 nucleotides align to TRBD1. This CDR3 region has 15 residues. V shed 4 bases and J 3 bases; nucleotides not matched to a gene: 5. CDR1 and CDR2 (germline): MDHEN, SYDVKM. In DNA, the CDR3 is TGTGCCAGCAGTTCCCATGGGACAGGGGACACTGAAGCTTTCTTT. The encoded protein is CASSSHGTGDTEAFF.

This sequence joins TRBV5-1 and TRBJ1-1; D is ambiguous. Germline V gives CDR1 SGHRS, CDR2 YFSETQ. The CDR3 is 14 amino acids. V lost 0 bases and J 1 base, leaving 7 bases between the germline ends. In DNA form, the CDR3 reads TGCGCCAGCAGCTTGGCCCCAGGGAACACTGAAGCTTTCTTT. It is translated as CASSLAPGNTEAFF.

The gene calls are TRBV5-4 and TRBJ1-2, with TRBD1 matching over 10 bases. The germline V gene has CDR1 SGHNT and CDR2 YYREEE (reference sequence). CDR3 length: 14 amino acids. The V gene end was trimmed by 5 bases and the J gene end by 5 bases; junction bases not matched to a gene: 6. The CDR3 region has the DNA TGTGCCAGCAGGGTTCTGGGACAGGGGTATGGCTACACCTTC. It encodes CASRVLGQGYGYTF.

The J gene is TRBJ2-7, the V gene TRBV13; possibly TRBD2 for D (6 bases). The CDR3 covers 17 residues. Trimming removed 4 bases from V and 5 bases from J, with 24 bases in between. The germline V gene has CDR1 PRHDT and CDR2 FYEKMQ (reference sequence). In nucleotides, the CDR3 is TGTGCCAGCAGCTCACTGGAGGGTGAGGCCCAAGGGGACGAGCAGTACTTC. Its protein is CASSSLEGEAQGDEQYF.

V and J are TRBV10-2 and TRBJ2-1, with 7 bases fitting TRBD2. This CDR3 has 14 amino acids. In germline, CDR1 is WSHSY, CDR2 SAAADI. V was pared by 5 bases and J by 6 bases, with 7 bases of the junction left unmatched. The CDR3 spells CASSPSGAGNEQFF. CDR3 nucleotide sequence: TGCGCCAGCAGTCCTAGCGGAGCCGGCAATGAGCAGTTCTTC.

This clone was counted a few times. The chain recombines TRBV11-2 with TRBJ2-5, with 8 bases identical to TRBD1. The end of the DNA fits TRBJ2-7 better, so the J call may be wrong. Germline CDR1 reads SGHAT; CDR2 reads FQNNGV. The CDR3 covers 15 residues. CDR3 residues: CASSPYPDRDGEQYF. CDR3 coding DNA: TGTGCCAGCAGCCCCTATCCGGACAGGGACGGCGAGCAGTACTTC.

CDR3 protein: CASSRNSRVGEQYF. CDR3 coding DNA: TGTGCCAGCAGCCGGAATTCCAGGGTGGGTGAGCAGTACTTC. V usage is TRBV7-8 and J usage is TRBJ2-7, with D tentatively TRBD1 (5 bases). Germline CDR1 and CDR2: SGHVS and FQNEAQ. The V end lost 5 bases, the J end lost 7 bases, and 18 bases lay between the germline ends. The CDR3 sequence is 14 residues long.

Of note for this clone: The likely explanation is a read error, given a far larger clone one base away. The chain combines TRBV19 with TRBJ1-5; perhaps TRBD1 as D (5 bases). The ends were cut back, 9 bases at V and 4 bases at J, with 19 bases in the middle. CDR3 length: 15 residues. Germline assignment: CDR1 LNHDA and CDR2 SQIVND (reference sequence). Here the CDR3 reads CASSLEFNRNQPQHF. In DNA, the CDR3 is TGTGCCAGCAGCTTAGAATTCAACAGGAATCAGCCCCAGCATTTT. The entire variable domain, with the rest obtained from reference TRBV19 and TRBJ1-5, is as follows: DGGITQSPKYLFRKEGQNVTLSCEQNLNHDAMYWYRQDPGQGLRLIYYSQIVNDFQKGDIAEGYSVSREKKESFPLTVTSAQKNPTAFYLCASSLEFNRNQPQHFGDGTRLSIL.

The chain employs TRBV11-3 and TRBJ2-1; 7 bases agree with TRBD1. With V trimmed by 2 bases and J by 6 bases, 4 bases remained unmatched. This CDR3 is built from 14 residues. Germline V CDR1 and CDR2: SGHNT, YENEEA. Written as DNA, the CDR3 is TGTGCCAGCAGCTTACTTCCAGGGGGCAATGAGCAGTTCTTC. Its translation: CASSLLPGGNEQFF.

The V gene is TRBV29-1, the J gene TRBJ1-2, with 9 bases identical to TRBD1. The CDR3 length is 14 residues. Trimming cost V 1 base and J 4 bases; bases outside gene matches: 4. Germline CDR1 and CDR2: SQVTM and ANQGSEA. The CDR3, as DNA: TGCAGCGTTGAAGGGGGACAGGGATTCTATGGCTACACCTTC. Its translation is CSVEGGQGFYGYTF.

This rearrangement joins TRBV5-6 to TRBJ1-5; D not resolved. Germline CDR1 is SGHDT and CDR2 is YYEEEE. The CDR3 consists of 14 residues. V was trimmed by 4 bases and J by 3 bases, leaving 11 bases between them. This CDR3 is CASSGRQYNQPQHF. In nucleotides, the CDR3 is TGTGCCAGCAGCGGAAGACAATACAATCAGCCCCAGCATTTT. Based on the CDR3 plus reference TRBV5-6 and TRBJ1-5, the full variable domain is DAGVTQSPTHLIKTRGQQVTLRCSPKSGHDTVSWYQQALGQGPQFIFQYYEEEERQRGNFPDRFSGHQFPNYSSELNVNALLLGDSALYLCASSGRQYNQPQHFGDGTRLSIL.

This chain joins TRBV6-1 and TRBJ1-1; 9 bases are a match to TRBD1. Germline V gene sequence: CDR1 MNHNS, CDR2 SASEGT. The CDR3 extends over 14 amino acids. With V trimmed by 6 bases and J by 7 bases, 9 bases remained unmatched. In DNA form, the CDR3 reads TGTGCCAGCAGACGGGACAGGGACGCTCTTGAAGCTTTCTTT. Translated: CASRRDRDALEAFF.

This clone has only a few counts. The genes are TRBV14 and TRBJ2-1, with 8 nucleotides matching TRBD2. The CDR3 has 19 residues. CDR1 and CDR2 (germline): SGHDN, FVKESK. The V and J ends lost 3 bases and 0 bases, in that order; junction bases with no gene match: 13. The CDR3 region has the DNA TGTGCCAGCAGCCATCGGACTAGCCGTCGGGGCAGCTCCTACAATGAGCAGTTCTTC. This encodes CASSHRTSRRGSSYNEQFF.

The chain joins TRBV27 to TRBJ1-2; tentatively, D is TRBD1 (6 bases). The V end was cut by 3 bases, the J end by 5 bases, with 19 bases between. Germline lookup yields CDR1 MNHEY and CDR2 SMNVEV (reference sequence). This CDR3 is built from 16 residues. The CDR3 is CASSLMPRGRGYGYTF. The CDR3 DNA is TGTGCCAGCAGTTTGATGCCCCGGGGCAGGGGATATGGCTACACCTTC.

In its sample, this clone was seen once. The chain recombines TRBV5-8 with TRBJ1-2; 7 bases align to TRBD1. This CDR3 is 15 amino acids long. Germline loops: CDR1 SGHTS, CDR2 YDEGEE. The V gene end was trimmed by 0 bases and the J gene end by 5 bases; junction bases not matched to a gene: 7. CDR3 in DNA: TGTGCCAGCAGCTTGGTGGACAGGTCCGTTTATGGCTACACCTTC. Its translation: CASSLVDRSVYGYTF.

This clone turned up a few times. This chain joins TRBV5-1 and TRBJ1-1; 9 bases agree with TRBD1. Germline-derived CDR1 and CDR2 are SGHRS and YFSETQ. V dropped 4 bases and J dropped 1; count of bases not matched to a gene: 8. This CDR3 contains 16 residues. CDR3 sequence reads: CASSGGQGGWNTEAFF. The CDR3 DNA reads as TGCGCCAGCAGCGGGGGACAGGGTGGGTGGAACACTGAAGCTTTCTTT. Variable domain in full (rest from reference TRBV5-1 and TRBJ1-1): KAGVTQTPRYLIKTRGQQVTLSCSPISGHRSVSWYQQTPGQGLQFLFEYFSETQRNKGNFPGRFSGRQFSNSRSEMNVSTLELGDSALYLCASSGGQGGWNTEAFFGQGTRLTVV.

The J gene is TRBJ2-1, the V gene TRBV27; D is perhaps TRBD2 (6 bases). The CDR3 consists of 14 residues. Trimming removed 6 bases at V and 10 bases at J, with 19 bases between. The germline gives CDR1 MNHEY, CDR2 SMNVEV (reference sequence). Here the CDR3 reads CASSFERGTFEQFF. In DNA, the CDR3 is TGTGCCAGCAGCTTCGAGAGAGGGACTTTCGAGCAGTTCTTC.